The 32 T cell receptor beta chains below were found in one sample sequenced in a study of T cells in Graves' hyperthyroidism and ophthalmopathy. Amplified TCR beta CDR3 regions came from RNA transcripts. The HTBI primer set drove a first-round RT-PCR of the TCR CDR3. TCRdb itself ran the multiplex PCR reads through MiXCR, one entry per CDR3 protein. The sample has a few hundred thousand distinct CDR3 sequences, more than 15% seen once; the top ten hold under 7.5%. Source material: blood. Receptor source: a woman aged 25-40 years with Graves' hyperthyroidism.

This clonotype was observed many times. This chain joins TRBV6-1 and TRBJ1-5; 8 bases fit TRBD1. Germline values: CDR1 MNHNS, CDR2 SASEGT. This CDR3 contains 15 residues. Germline trimming cut 6 bases from V and 2 bases from J; bases unmatched to any gene: 6. The chain's CDR3 is CASRGDRGGNQPQHF. CDR3 DNA: TGTGCCAGCAGAGGTGACAGGGGTGGCAATCAGCCCCAGCATTTT.

This clonotype was seen a handful of times. The rearrangement uses TRBV5-6 and TRBJ1-2; 7 bases line up with TRBD1. V dropped 1 base and J dropped 4; count of bases not matched to a gene: 4. Per the germline V gene, CDR1 is SGHDT and CDR2 is YYEEEE. CDR3 length equals 14 residues. Here the CDR3 reads CASSLTGAAYGYTF. For the CDR3, the DNA is TGTGCCAGCAGCTTGACAGGGGCTGCCTATGGCTACACCTTC.

This clonotype was observed a handful of times. V gene TRBV10-3 combines with J gene TRBJ2-1; 13 bases are shared with TRBD2. This CDR3 has 16 residues. Germline CDR1 ENHRY, CDR2 SYGVKD. The V segment lost 10 bases and the J segment 7 bases; nucleotides outside the gene matches: 13. The CDR3 region has the DNA TGTGCCAGCATCCATACGGGACTAGCGGGAACGAATGAGCAGTTCTTC. This encodes CASIHTGLAGTNEQFF.

This clonotype was seen many times. The chain carries TRBV11-2 and TRBJ2-7, with 11 nucleotides matching TRBD1. CDR3 length equals 17 residues. Per germline, CDR1 SGHAT and CDR2 FQNNGV. The V segment lost 1 base and the J segment 1 base; nucleotides outside the gene matches: 6. This chain's CDR3 is CASSLGLGQGASYEQYF. For the CDR3, the DNA is TGTGCCAGCAGCTTAGGTCTCGGACAGGGGGCATCCTACGAGCAGTACTTC.

This clonotype was counted ten times or more. This rearrangement joins TRBV5-1 to TRBJ2-1; TRBD2 agrees at 13 bases. This CDR3 is built from 13 residues. V dropped 7 bases and J dropped 7; count of bases not matched to a gene: 2. The germline CDR1 and CDR2 sequences are SGHRS and YFSETQ. For the CDR3, the DNA is TGCGCCAGCGGACTAGCGGGAGTAAATGAGCAGTTCTTC. It codes for CASGLAGVNEQFF.

This chain uses TRBV11-2 with TRBJ2-7; TRBD2 agrees at 9 bases. The CDR3 runs to 15 residues. CDR1 is SGHAT and CDR2 is FQNNGV in the germline V gene. V was clipped by 1 base and J by 5 bases; unmatched bases: 6. The CDR3 protein is CASSLARLAGHEQYF. Written as DNA, the CDR3 is TGTGCCAGCAGCTTAGCGCGGCTAGCGGGGCACGAGCAGTACTTC.

This clonotype was detected only a few times. This chain connects TRBV6-6 to TRBJ1-2; 7 bases map to TRBD1. The trim removed 0 bases at V and 3 bases at J, leaving 4 bases unmatched. This CDR3 has 15 amino acids. Germline CDR1 and CDR2: MNHNY and SVGAGI (reference sequence). In nucleotides, the CDR3 is TGTGCCAGCAGTTACTCGACAGGGCAGGACTATGGCTACACCTTC. Translated: CASSYSTGQDYGYTF.

This clonotype occurred many times. The chain carries TRBV4-3 and TRBJ2-3, with no clear D. This CDR3 is 17 amino acids long. V was cut by 0 bases and J by 1 base, with 14 bases left in between. The germline gives CDR1 LGHNA, CDR2 YSLEER. DNA of the CDR3: TGCGCCAGCAGCCAAGATCTAGGTGGGATCGGCACAGATACGCAGTATTTT. It codes for CASSQDLGGIGTDTQYF.

Many counts were recorded for this clonotype. V is TRBV20-1 and J is TRBJ2-1; tentatively, D is TRBD2 (6 bases). This CDR3 spans 15 amino acids. V was shortened by 6 bases and J by 2 bases, with 17 bases between the two germline ends. In germline, CDR1 is DFQATT, CDR2 SNEGSKA (reference sequence). The CDR3 loop reads CSAPGSGPTYNEQFF. The CDR3 DNA follows: TGCAGTGCGCCGGGGAGCGGGCCCACCTACAATGAGCAGTTCTTC.

CDR3 sequence (DNA): TGCAGTGCTCGTACGGGACCCGAGCAGTTCTTC. Translation: CSARTGPEQFF. This chain connects TRBV20-1 to TRBJ2-1, with D possibly called TRBD1 or TRBD2 (5 bases each). This CDR3 region has 11 residues. The V gene lost 5 bases and the J gene lost 10 bases, with 12 bases spanning the gap. Germline-derived CDR1 and CDR2 are DFQATT and SNEGSKA (reference sequence).

This clonotype occurred a few times. This rearrangement joins TRBV6-1 to TRBJ2-4; maybe TRBD1 (6 bases). The CDR3 consists of 15 residues. V lost 4 bases, J lost 3 bases, and 13 bases lay in between. Germline V lookup: CDR1 MNHNS, CDR2 SASEGT. CDR3 in amino acids: CASSGSTGIKNIQYF. CDR3 coding DNA: TGTGCCAGCAGTGGTTCCACAGGGATCAAAAACATTCAGTACTTC.

This clonotype was detected ten times or more. J is TRBJ2-3 and V is TRBV20-1; a weak D match, TRBD2 (6 bases). CDR3 length: 18 residues. Germline loops: CDR1 DFQATT, CDR2 SNEGSKA (reference sequence). V was clipped by 6 bases and J by 1 base, with 26 bases between them. DNA for the CDR3: TGCAGTGCATTCGGGCCATTCGTGGGTAGCGGCCGCACAGATACGCAGTATTTT. Translating it yields CSAFGPFVGSGRTDTQYF.

The chain employs TRBV20-1 and TRBJ1-6, with D tentatively TRBD1 (5 bases). V lost 5 bases and J lost 4, with 12 bases in between. Per germline, CDR1 DFQATT and CDR2 SNEGSKA (reference sequence). CDR3 length: 14 residues. CDR3 sequence: CSAYGGQYNSPLHF. CDR3 nucleotides: TGCAGTGCTTACGGTGGACAATATAATTCACCCCTCCACTTT.

This chain links TRBV4-1 with TRBJ2-2; 7 bases agree with TRBD1. CDR1 MGHRA and CDR2 YSYEKL come from the germline V gene. CDR3 length equals 14 residues. Trimming removed 6 bases from V and 8 bases from J; junction bases left unmatched: 9. CDR3 coding DNA: TGCGCCAGCAGATCGGACAGGACCAATGGGGAGCTGTTTTTT. Translating it yields CASRSDRTNGELFF.

This clonotype appeared a few times. CDR3 protein: CASSQDLTGAGELFF. In DNA form, the CDR3 reads TGTGCCAGCAGCCAAGATCTGACAGGGGCCGGGGAGCTGTTTTTT. The chain couples TRBV14 to TRBJ2-2; 8 bases are a match to TRBD1. V lost 0 bases and J lost 6; bases outside the gene matches: 3. The CDR3 is made up of 15 amino acids. CDR1 is SGHDN, CDR2 FVKESK, per germline.

This clonotype has ten or more counts. This chain uses TRBV7-2 with TRBJ2-3, with D perhaps matching TRBD1 or TRBD2 (6 bases each). The V end lost 1 base, the J end lost 2 bases, and 19 bases lay between the germline ends. This CDR3 spans 18 amino acids. Germline CDR1 and CDR2: SGHTA and FQGNSA. CDR3 DNA sequence: TGTGCCAGCAGCTTAGTAGGGGGGTGGGCTCCCCCCACAGATACGCAGTATTTT. This encodes CASSLVGGWAPPTDTQYF.

V and J are TRBV11-2 and TRBJ2-5, with 10 bases that match TRBD2. CDR1 is SGHAT and CDR2 is FQNNGV in the germline V gene. Trimming cost V 1 base and J 1 base; bases outside gene matches: 3. The CDR3 extends over 16 amino acids. The CDR3 nucleotides are TGTGCCAGCAGCTTAGGATGGACTAGCGGCCAAGAGACCCAGTACTTC. This gives the protein CASSLGWTSGQETQYF.

This clonotype came up many times. This CDR3 reads CASSLEGSSYNEQFF. CDR3 in DNA: TGCGCCAGCAGCTTGGAGGGGAGCTCCTACAATGAGCAGTTCTTC. The chain uses TRBV5-1 and TRBJ2-1; D might be TRBD1 or TRBD2, each matching 5 bases. CDR1 is SGHRS and CDR2 is YFSETQ in the germline V gene. CDR3 length: 15 amino acids. V lost 0 bases and J 0 bases, leaving 7 bases between the germline ends.

Concerning this clonotype itself: This could be a read error, since a much larger clone is one nucleotide away. The chain uses TRBV7-3 and TRBJ2-1, with 11 nucleotides matching TRBD2. Germline CDR1 SGHTA, CDR2 FQGTGA. The CDR3 contains 13 residues. With V trimmed by 3 bases and J by 11 bases, 3 bases remained unmatched. CDR3 in DNA: TGTGCCAGCAGCTTGACTAGCGGGAATAAGCAGTTCTTC. This gives the protein CASSLTSGNKQFF.

This clonotype was counted at least ten times. The chain employs TRBV20-1 and TRBJ2-1, with 8 bases matching TRBD2. This CDR3 is built from 13 residues. The junction had 8 bases not matched to a gene; V was cut back by 6 bases and J by 7 bases. Germline V gene sequence: CDR1 DFQATT, CDR2 SNEGSKA (reference sequence). The CDR3 nucleotides read TGCAGTGCCACCGGGGGGGCGGGGAATGAGCAGTTCTTC. This translates into CSATGGAGNEQFF.

This clonotype was found many times. The chain couples TRBV12-3 or TRBV12-4 to TRBJ2-3; D unclear. CDR3 length: 12 amino acids. V was clipped by 2 bases and J by 5 bases, with 5 bases between them. CDR3 amino acids: CASSLTRDTQYF. Here the CDR3 DNA reads TGTGCCAGCAGTTTAACTCGAGATACGCAGTATTTT.

This clonotype was counted once. At one end the junction does not follow the germline gene, possibly because of a read error. J is TRBJ1-2 and V is TRBV11-2; no reliable D call. CDR3 length: 18 amino acids. The germline CDR1 and CDR2 sequences are SGHAT and FQNNGV. In DNA form, the CDR3 reads TGCGCCAGCAGCGTTACCCCGTTCCCGGACGGCACTAACTATGGCTACACCTTC. It codes for CASSVTPFPDGTNYGYTF.

This clonotype was seen a handful of times. V and J are TRBV12-3 or TRBV12-4 and TRBJ2-7, with D tentatively TRBD2 (5 bases). V lost 6 bases to trimming and J lost 6 bases, with 15 bases between them. This CDR3 is built from 13 residues. CDR3 loop: CASSEGTVTEQYF. The CDR3 nucleotides are TGTGCCAGCAGCGAGGGCACGGTAACCGAGCAGTACTTC.

This clonotype was seen at least ten times. This chain uses TRBV10-3 with TRBJ2-3, with D perhaps TRBD2 (5 bases). This CDR3 spans 14 amino acids. Per the germline V gene, CDR1 is ENHRY and CDR2 is SYGVKD. Trimming pared 2 bases from V and 4 bases from J, leaving 10 bases between. DNA for the CDR3: TGTGCCATCAGTGAGAGCGGTTCTCCAGATACGCAGTATTTT. Amino acids: CAISESGSPDTQYF.

This clonotype was seen repeatedly, ten times or more. This chain uses TRBV7-9 with TRBJ2-1, with D perhaps given as TRBD1 or TRBD2 (6 bases each). The V gene's germline CDR1 is SEHNR and CDR2 FQNEAQ (reference sequence). The CDR3 runs 13 residues. Between the trimmed V and J ends, which lost 3 bases and 10 bases, there was a span of 13 bases. CDR3 sequence reads: CASSLSGAHEQFF. Written as DNA, the CDR3 is TGTGCCAGCAGCTTGTCGGGGGCCCACGAGCAGTTCTTC.

This clonotype was picked up a small number of times. This rearrangement joins TRBV14 to TRBJ2-3, with 8 bases that match TRBD1. Losses at the gene ends were 2 bases for V and 5 bases for J; bases not matched to a gene: 6. Germline CDR1 is SGHDN and CDR2 is FVKESK. The CDR3 is 15 residues long. The CDR3 protein is CASSQRTGFVDTQYF. The CDR3 DNA reads TGTGCCAGCAGCCAACGGACAGGGTTTGTAGATACGCAGTATTTT.

CDR3 nucleotide sequence: TGTGCCAGCAGCTTGCCGTCTAGCGGGAGGGCTCCAGATACGCAGTATTTT. Translating it yields CASSLPSSGRAPDTQYF. V usage is TRBV7-9 and J usage is TRBJ2-3, with 12 bases aligning to TRBD2. From germline, CDR1 is SEHNR and CDR2 FQNEAQ (reference sequence). J lost 4 bases, V lost 3 bases, and 8 bases had no gene match. The CDR3 runs to 17 residues.

The sample holds many counts of this clonotype. The chain employs TRBV6-1 and TRBJ2-1, with D maybe TRBD1 (6 bases). The germline V gene encodes CDR1 MNHNS and CDR2 SASEGT. Trimming stripped 6 bases from V and 4 bases from J, with 19 bases between. The CDR3 spans 16 residues. This CDR3 is CASRGLGDKLYNEQFF. CDR3 nucleotides: TGTGCCAGCAGGGGTTTGGGGGACAAACTATACAATGAGCAGTTCTTC.

Only a few counts were recorded for this clonotype. This chain uses TRBV6-5 with TRBJ2-7; TRBD2 agrees at 7 bases. The V segment lost 0 bases and the J segment 0 bases; nucleotides outside the gene matches: 8. This CDR3 region has 17 residues. Germline V gene data show CDR1 as MNHEY and CDR2 as SVGAGI. CDR3 sequence: CASSYSMASGSSYEQYF. CDR3 DNA: TGTGCCAGCAGTTACTCGATGGCTAGCGGCAGCTCCTACGAGCAGTACTTC.

V is TRBV20-1 and J is TRBJ2-2; the match to TRBD1 covers 7 bases. Per the germline V gene, CDR1 is DFQATT and CDR2 is SNEGSKA (reference sequence). The CDR3 totals 16 residues. After removal of 0 bases from V and 5 bases from J, the junction contained 9 bases not matched to a gene. CDR3 region: CSARDNDRESTGELFF. As DNA, the CDR3 is TGCAGTGCTAGAGACAATGACAGGGAGTCGACCGGGGAGCTGTTTTTT.

This clonotype was recorded at least ten times. The chain is built from TRBV5-1 and TRBJ2-5, with D possibly being TRBD1 or TRBD2 (5 bases each). Germline V gives CDR1 SGHRS, CDR2 YFSETQ. The ends were cut back, 0 bases at V and 1 base at J, with 7 bases in the middle. This CDR3 contains 14 residues. CDR3 protein: CASSLVGVQETQYF. The DNA for the CDR3 is TGCGCCAGCAGCTTGGTGGGGGTCCAAGAGACCCAGTACTTC. Filled out from reference TRBV5-1 and TRBJ2-5, the complete variable domain reads KAGVTQTPRYLIKTRGQQVTLSCSPISGHRSVSWYQQTPGQGLQFLFEYFSETQRNKGNFPGRFSGRQFSNSRSEMNVSTLELGDSALYLCASSLVGVQETQYFGPGTRLLVL.

This clonotype has more than one count but fewer than ten. This chain connects TRBV9 to TRBJ2-1, with D tentatively TRBD1 or TRBD2 (5 bases each). Germline CDR1 reads SGDLS; CDR2 reads YYNGEE. The CDR3 runs to 17 residues. Trimming took off 4 bases at V and 5 bases at J, with 22 bases between the two ends. Here the CDR3 reads CASSLDGTGLANNEQFF. The DNA for the CDR3 is TGTGCCAGCAGCCTAGATGGAACAGGCCTAGCTAACAATGAGCAGTTCTTC. The full variable domain, rest sourced from reference TRBV9 and TRBJ2-1, is DSGVTQTPKHLITATGQRVTLRCSPRSGDLSVYWYQQSLDQGLQFLIQYYNGEERAKGNILERFSAQQFPDLHSELNLSSLELGDSALYFCASSLDGTGLANNEQFFGPGTRLTVL.